Described below is a single T cell receptor beta chain sequence and its context. What this receptor recognizes is not known. No much larger clone exists at a distance of one base, and base qualities are not known. This record belongs to a study of CD8 T cells in Susac syndrome (dated by TCRdb to the late 2010s). About the study as a whole: Whether CD8+ T cell activation and differentiation in Susac syndrome was antigen driven was tested using repertoire sequencing. The clonality of the CD8+ T cell repertoire was compared across 12 healthy donors, around 14 Susac syndrome patients and about 15 multiple sclerosis patients. Results and caveats for the whole study, not just this receptor: The number of individuals in the TCR sequencing and HLA analysis was recognized as being relatively small.

Peripheral blood CD8+ and CD4+ T cells from healthy donors, Susac syndrome patients and multiple sclerosis patients were profiled by high-throughput TCR beta sequencing. Multiple sclerosis controls were treatment-naive patients with stable or active relapsing-remitting disease fulfilling revised McDonald criteria. Bulk CD8+ and CD4+ T cells were purified by magnetic negative isolation, while CD8+ TEMRA cells were enriched using FACS. Blood was collected in EDTA tubes and processed within 24 hours, with PBMCs isolated through density gradient centrifugation. PBMCs intended for TCR sequencing were frozen in liquid nitrogen and were later thawed in a 37 degrees C water bath. The sorted or isolated CD4+, CD8+ and CD8+ TEMRA cells had a purity of 90% or higher. Looking up the germline V gene yields CDR1 MNHEY and CDR2 SVGAGI. The germline V and J ends show losses of 4 bases and 5 bases respectively, and no gene match explains 9 bases of the junction. Spanning cysteine to phenylalanine, the CDR3 consists of 17 amino acids. This entry keeps only the CDR3 DNA: 51 bases, framed from base 1.

RNA was extracted using the RNeasy kit, and roughly 0.5 to 1 microgram was reverse transcribed with random hexamers. TCR beta CDR3 regions were amplified with the immunoSEQ multiplex PCR assay covering 54 Vbeta and 13 Jbeta segments. Bias from PCR amplification was corrected by using a synthetic template baseline for primer optimization and for computational correction. The source study handled its data this way. Only productive sequences were kept, with reads annotated to V, D and J genes according to IMGT and analyzed in immunoSEQ Analyzer. Clonality was calculated as one minus the Shannon entropy normalized by log2 of the number of productive unique sequences. For each patient and control, public and private clones were evaluated within the 100 most prevalent clones. Clones were defined as Susac-specific if absent from the healthy and MS cohorts, from around 1,100 published viral clones and from other ImmuneACCESS disease sequences. The public reads were reprocessed in TCRdb via fastp at Q25 and MiXCR, keeping in-frame beta chains. When rows share a CDR3 protein, they turn into one entry using the most common DNA and genes. The V and J calls follow TCRdb's processing rather than the paper's. This sample is represented by about 66,000 distinct CDR3 sequences; roughly 94% of them were singletons. The leading ten clones occupy under 0.6% of the sample.

Material for sequencing was CD8+ T cells from PBMCs. The rearrangement combines TRBV6-5 with TRBJ2-5, and 14 junction bases match TRBD2. This clonotype originated in a human donor with multiple sclerosis. The CDR3 sequence is CASSSMTSGRAGETQYF. The bases read TGTGCCAGCAGTTCCATGACTAGCGGGAGGGCCGGGGAGACCCAGTACTTC.